The 30 T cell receptor beta chains below come from one sample, sequenced in a study of cytomegalovirus exposure and HLA in healthy donors. Sequencing was performed with immunoSEQ multiplex PCR; in TCRdb, only in-frame clones are kept and a portion is missing. In the table there are some 160,000 clones, just over 90% of which are singletons. The specimen sequenced was PBMCs. The receptor source for this set is a man younger than 35 in good health and CMV-seronegative.

The chain has TRBV15 and TRBJ2-1, with TRBD2 as a possible D gene (6 bases). The V and J ends lost 1 base and 6 bases respectively, with 10 bases between them. CDR1 and CDR2 from the germline V gene are LNHNV and YYDKDF (reference sequence). The CDR3 contains 14 residues. The DNA of the CDR3 is TGTGCCACCAGCAGAGGCCGACTAGGCAATGAGCAGTTCTTC. Protein sequence: CATSRGRLGNEQFF.

This chain connects TRBV5-5 to TRBJ2-7, with 8 bases that match TRBD1. The V gene end was trimmed by 3 bases and the J gene end by 2 bases; junction bases not matched to a gene: 4. CDR1 and CDR2 (germline): SGHKS, YYEKEE (reference sequence). This CDR3 is 14 amino acids long. The CDR3 region has the DNA TGTGCCAGCAGCTGGAGACAGGGGACCTACGAGCAGTACGTC. Its protein product is CASSWRQGTYEQYV.

Written as DNA, the CDR3 is TGTGCCACCAGCAGAGAACAGGGTTCTGGGGCCAACGTCCTGACTTTC. Its protein is CATSREQGSGANVLTF. This chain links TRBV15 with TRBJ2-6, with D perhaps matching TRBD1 (6 bases). The CDR3 contains 16 residues. From germline, CDR1 is LNHNV and CDR2 YYDKDF (reference sequence). The V and J ends lost 0 bases and 1 base respectively, with 7 bases between them. The entire variable domain, with the rest obtained from reference TRBV15 and TRBJ2-6, is as follows: DAMVIQNPRYQVTQFGKPVTLSCSQTLNHNVMYWYQQKSSQAPKLLFHYYDKDFNNEADTPDNFQSRRPNTSFCFLDIRSPGLGDTAMYLCATSREQGSGANVLTFGAGSRLTVL.

The rearrangement joins TRBV4-1 to TRBJ2-7, with 12 nucleotides matching TRBD2. V lost 1 base and J lost 4; bases outside the gene matches: 2. The CDR3 consists of 15 residues. CDR1 is MGHRA, CDR2 YSYEKL, per germline. The CDR3: CASSQGLAGGYEQYF. CDR3 nucleotide sequence: TGCGCCAGCAGCCAAGGGCTAGCGGGGGGGTACGAGCAGTACTTC.

V is TRBV7-9 and J is TRBJ1-1, with TRBD1 matching over 7 bases. CDR1 and CDR2 (germline): SEHNR, FQNEAQ (reference sequence). This CDR3 has 15 amino acids. Trimming removed 5 bases from V and 0 bases from J; junction bases left unmatched: 6. The CDR3 protein is CASSLGGRLNTEAFF. CDR3 sequence (DNA): TGTGCCAGCAGCCTAGGGGGCAGGCTGAACACTGAAGCTTTCTTT.

This clone showed up just once. This chain joins TRBV6-5 and TRBJ1-4; perhaps TRBD1 as D (5 bases). V lost 0 bases and J 7 bases, leaving 12 bases between the germline ends. The CDR3 consists of 15 residues. CDR1 is MNHEY and CDR2 is SVGAGI in the germline V gene. CDR3 protein: CASSYSTGLGEKLFF. CDR3 nucleotides: TGTGCCAGCAGTTACTCGACGGGACTTGGTGAAAAACTGTTTTTT.

The J gene is TRBJ2-2, the V gene TRBV7-3, with a possible D match to TRBD1 (6 bases). CDR1 and CDR2 from the germline V gene are SGHTA and FQGTGA. With 5 bases removed from V and 3 bases from J, the gap between germline ends came to 13 bases. The CDR3 has 15 amino acids. The CDR3 here is CASSQRGFDTGELFF. In DNA form, the CDR3 reads TGTGCCAGCAGCCAGAGGGGGTTTGACACCGGGGAGCTGTTTTTT.

This chain uses TRBV7-6 with TRBJ2-1; 8 bases fit TRBD2. Germline CDR1 is SGHVS and CDR2 is FNYEAQ. CDR3 length: 16 residues. Germline trimming cut 4 bases from V and 2 bases from J; bases unmatched to any gene: 7. As DNA, the CDR3 is TGTGCCAGCAGCTCGGTAGCGGGGCCCCCCTACAATGAGCAGTTCTTC. Translation gives CASSSVAGPPYNEQFF.

The chain joins TRBV27 to TRBJ2-5; TRBD2 matches 13 bases. V dropped 0 bases and J dropped 1; count of bases not matched to a gene: 5. The CDR3 is 18 amino acids. Germline values: CDR1 MNHEY, CDR2 SMNVEV (reference sequence). The CDR3 bases are TGTGCCAGCAGTTTATCCCAACGGACTAGCGGGGGCCAAGAGACCCAGTACTTC. Translated, it gives CASSLSQRTSGGQETQYF.

This clone was observed once. This chain uses TRBV6-5 with TRBJ1-1, with D unclear. V shed 5 bases and J shed 1 base, with 8 bases lying between them. The V gene's germline CDR1 is MNHEY and CDR2 SVGAGI. The CDR3 is 13 residues long. The CDR3 DNA sequence: TGTGCCAGCAGTCAGTGGCCGAACACTGAAGCTTTCTTT. Translation: CASSQWPNTEAFF.

This rearrangement joins TRBV5-8 to TRBJ2-5; no firm D call. Trimming shortened V by 0 bases and J by 2 bases, and 23 bases separated the two germline ends. This CDR3 contains 19 residues. Germline CDR1 SGHTS, CDR2 YDEGEE. CDR3 residues: CASSLATAATLFGQETQYF. CDR3 bases: TGTGCCAGCAGCTTGGCCACCGCCGCAACTCTGTTTGGTCAAGAGACCCAGTACTTC.

CDR3 nucleotides: TGTGCCAGCAGCTTTCGGGACAGGGGTTTCAATGAGCAGTTCTTC. It translates to CASSFRDRGFNEQFF. This chain joins TRBV5-8 and TRBJ2-1, with 10 bases that match TRBD1. Losses at the gene ends were 2 bases for V and 6 bases for J; bases not matched to a gene: 5. In germline, CDR1 is SGHTS, CDR2 YDEGEE. The CDR3 length is 15 residues.

V usage is TRBV2 and J usage is TRBJ2-1; 7 positions agree with TRBD1. The CDR3 consists of 16 residues. Germline-derived CDR1 and CDR2 are SNHLY and FYNNEI. The junction had 11 bases not matched to a gene; V was cut back by 6 bases and J by 3 bases. The DNA for the CDR3 is TGTGCCAGCAGGGGACAGACAAAAATGAGCTACAATGAGCAGTTCTTC. This sequence encodes CASRGQTKMSYNEQFF.

This rearrangement joins TRBV6-6 to TRBJ1-5; weak D call: TRBD1 (6 bases). V was cut by 1 base and J by 5 bases, with 15 bases left in between. Germline V gene lookup returns CDR1 MNHNY and CDR2 SVGAGI (reference sequence). This CDR3 spans 16 amino acids. The CDR3: CASSYWDTIFDQPQHF. For the CDR3, the DNA is TGTGCCAGCAGTTACTGGGACACGATTTTCGATCAGCCCCAGCATTTT.

This sequence joins TRBV5-4 and TRBJ1-2, with D perhaps TRBD1 (6 bases). Looked up from germline, CDR1 is SGHNT and CDR2 is YYREEE (reference sequence). The CDR3 spans 16 residues. V lost 0 bases, J lost 8 bases, and 20 bases lay in between. CDR3 region: CASSLGAGRGNLGYTF. The DNA of the CDR3 is TGTGCCAGCAGCTTGGGGGCGGGCAGGGGAAACCTCGGCTACACCTTC.

The rearrangement joins TRBV6-1 to TRBJ1-6; TRBD1 matches at 12 bases. The CDR3 covers 17 residues. Germline values: CDR1 MNHNS, CDR2 SASEGT. Unmatched junction bases numbered 10, after V lost 4 bases and J lost 9 bases. The DNA for the CDR3 is TGTGCCAGCAGTGTACCCGGGACAGGGGGCTTCGGTTCACCCCTCCACTTT. Translation: CASSVPGTGGFGSPLHF.

The chain combines TRBV10-3 with TRBJ1-5; D ambiguous. Germline CDR1 and CDR2: ENHRY and SYGVKD. Trimming removed 6 bases from V and 5 bases from J, with 14 bases in between. The CDR3 has 14 residues. The CDR3 sequence is CAISLGEGDQPQHF. CDR3 DNA: TGTGCCATCAGCCTCGGGGAGGGAGATCAGCCCCAGCATTTT.

This rearrangement joins TRBV9 to TRBJ1-3, with 7 bases identical to TRBD1. Germline V gene sequence: CDR1 SGDLS, CDR2 YYNGEE. V dropped 2 bases and J dropped 4; count of bases not matched to a gene: 0. The CDR3 totals 13 residues. CDR3 in DNA: TGTGCCAGCAGCGTGACAGGGGGAAACACCATATATTTT. Amino acid sequence: CASSVTGGNTIYF.

The chain is built from TRBV5-8 and TRBJ2-1, with 7 bases identical to TRBD2. The CDR3 extends over 16 amino acids. V lost 4 bases to trimming and J lost 1 base; unmatched junction nucleotides: 8. Germline values: CDR1 SGHTS, CDR2 YDEGEE. CDR3 DNA: TGTGCCAGCAGCCGACAAGCGGGAAATTCCTACAATGAGCAGTTCTTC. Protein sequence: CASSRQAGNSYNEQFF.

The chain combines TRBV15 with TRBJ2-1; TRBD2 aligns across 13 bases. After removal of 3 bases from V and 6 bases from J, the junction contained 8 bases not matched to a gene. The germline V gene encodes CDR1 LNHNV and CDR2 YYDKDF (reference sequence). The CDR3 consists of 17 residues. In DNA form, the CDR3 reads TGTGCCACCAGCAGGGGAGGAACTAGCGGGAGGGCCAATGAGCAGTTCTTC. This gives the protein CATSRGGTSGRANEQFF.

V gene TRBV6-1 combines with J gene TRBJ1-6; D uncertain. The CDR3 length is 15 residues. V lost 4 bases and J lost 2, with 9 bases in between. CDR1 MNHNS and CDR2 SASEGT come from the germline V gene. This CDR3 reads CASSVEAPYNSPLHF. Written as DNA, the CDR3 is TGTGCCAGCAGTGTGGAGGCGCCCTATAATTCACCCCTCCACTTT.

This clone was detected a few times. The DNA for the CDR3 is TGTGCCAGCAGGCGGGGAAATAGCAATCAGCCCCAGCATTTT. Residues: CASRRGNSNQPQHF. The genes are TRBV27 and TRBJ1-5; D is unclear. CDR3 size: 14 residues. V dropped 6 bases and J dropped 0 bases, with 9 bases sitting between them. In germline, CDR1 is MNHEY, CDR2 SMNVEV (reference sequence).

This chain uses TRBV7-9 with TRBJ1-1; 8 bases are a match to TRBD1. Germline CDR1 reads SEHNR; CDR2 reads FQNEAQ (reference sequence). V shed 7 bases, J shed 8 bases, and the junction held 9 bases outside the gene matches. This CDR3 is built from 13 residues. The CDR3 DNA reads as TGTGCCAGCACCCTGGACAGGGTGTCCGAAGCTTTCTTT. Amino acids: CASTLDRVSEAFF.

This clone turned up a few times. The DNA of the CDR3 is TGTGCCAGCAGTCAGGGACTAGCTAGCACAGATACGCAGTATTTT. It specifies CASSQGLASTDTQYF. The chain recombines TRBV27 with TRBJ2-3; 9 bases agree with TRBD2. Unmatched junction bases numbered 3, after V lost 5 bases and J lost 0 bases. This CDR3 spans 15 amino acids. The germline CDR1 and CDR2 sequences are MNHEY and SMNVEV (reference sequence).

The CDR3 bases are TGCGCCAGCAGCCGAATTAGCGGGAGATTAGGCAATGAGCAGTTCTTC. As protein: CASSRISGRLGNEQFF. The rearrangement links TRBV5-1 to TRBJ2-1, with 9 bases identical to TRBD2. V gave up 4 bases and J gave up 6 bases; unmatched junction bases: 11. Germline CDR1 reads SGHRS; CDR2 reads YFSETQ. This CDR3 spans 16 amino acids.

This clone appeared a few times. This chain joins TRBV30 and TRBJ2-7; 9 positions agree with TRBD1. J gave up 5 bases and V 5 bases, and 7 bases lay outside the gene matches. The CDR3 runs 13 residues. Germline CDR1 is GTSNPN and CDR2 is SVGIG (reference sequence). The CDR3 DNA reads as TGTGCCTGGTTACCGGGACAGGGAAACGAGCAGTACTTC. As protein: CAWLPGQGNEQYF.

This chain uses TRBV29-1 with TRBJ2-7; D not resolved. The CDR3 has 14 amino acids. V was pared by 4 bases and J by 2 bases, with 15 bases between. CDR1 and CDR2 (germline): SQVTM, ANQGSEA. The CDR3 reads CSVVPDNVAYEQYF. CDR3 bases: TGCAGCGTTGTTCCCGACAACGTGGCCTACGAGCAGTACTTC.

This clone came up a few times. The chain uses TRBV4-1 and TRBJ1-2; D may be TRBD1 (6 bases). The length of the CDR3 is 14 residues. V was clipped by 6 bases and J by 2 bases, with 13 bases between them. Germline CDR1 is MGHRA and CDR2 is YSYEKL. CDR3 sequence (DNA): TGCGCCAGCAGGGGGGACATTACCAACTATGGCTACACCTTC. Its protein is CASRGDITNYGYTF.

The V and J genes are TRBV29-1 and TRBJ2-3; 7 bases are a match to TRBD1. This CDR3 is 22 amino acids long. The junction had 28 bases not matched to a gene; V was cut back by 4 bases and J by 0 bases. The germline V gene has CDR1 SQVTM and CDR2 ANQGSEA. CDR3 loop: CSVVIVKGTASLSPPSTDTQYF. CDR3 sequence (DNA): TGCAGCGTTGTGATTGTTAAAGGGACAGCGTCATTAAGCCCTCCTAGCACAGATACGCAGTATTTT.

The gene calls are TRBV10-2 and TRBJ1-1, with TRBD1 identical over 8 bases. Trimming at V came to 4 bases and at J to 3 bases, leaving 4 bases not matched to a gene. The CDR3 covers 14 residues. Germline CDR1 is WSHSY and CDR2 is SAAADI. CDR3 bases: TGCGCCAGCAGTGGACAGGGGCGGTACACTGAAGCTTTCTTT. It encodes CASSGQGRYTEAFF.